This T cell receptor (beta chain) was recorded in a study of blood T cell repertoires in COVID-19. CDR3 length: 16 residues. Per the germline V gene, CDR1 is MDHEN and CDR2 is SYDVKM. Trimming removed 5 bases from V and 8 bases from J, with 19 bases in between. The data were produced by immunoSEQ multiplex PCR, yet TCRdb's version contains in-frame clones alone and is incomplete. The sample yields 430,000 or so clones, about 88% seen once. The source is a woman between 18 and 29 years old who had been exposed to COVID-19. The chain carries TRBV28 and TRBJ1-6; weak D call: TRBD1 (5 bases). The material sequenced was PBMCs or T cells enriched from blood (not recorded which). The CDR3 reads CASSAYSAFRDSPLHF. CDR3 DNA sequence: TGTGCCAGCAGTGCTTATTCGGCCTTCAGGGATTCACCCCTCCACTTT.